This TCR beta chain was captured by sequencing in a study of T cells after yellow fever vaccination. Germline trimming cut 3 bases from V and 1 base from J; bases unmatched to any gene: 3. This CDR3 has 14 residues. TCRdb ran MiXCR on the 5' RACE reads and lists one entry per CDR3 protein. The sample has around 300,000 distinct CDR3 sequences; 3.5% to 5% are singletons. This clonotype was counted many times. The sequencing here drew on PBMCs, taken 15 days after the yellow fever booster vaccination. This clonotype originated in a man in his late teens or twenties who received the YFV17D yellow fever vaccine. The chain has TRBV12-3 or TRBV12-4 and TRBJ2-7; 7 bases agree with TRBD1. The CDR3 DNA follows: TGTGCCAGCAGTTTTTGGGACAGTTCCTACGAGCAGTACTTC. This encodes CASSFWDSSYEQYF.